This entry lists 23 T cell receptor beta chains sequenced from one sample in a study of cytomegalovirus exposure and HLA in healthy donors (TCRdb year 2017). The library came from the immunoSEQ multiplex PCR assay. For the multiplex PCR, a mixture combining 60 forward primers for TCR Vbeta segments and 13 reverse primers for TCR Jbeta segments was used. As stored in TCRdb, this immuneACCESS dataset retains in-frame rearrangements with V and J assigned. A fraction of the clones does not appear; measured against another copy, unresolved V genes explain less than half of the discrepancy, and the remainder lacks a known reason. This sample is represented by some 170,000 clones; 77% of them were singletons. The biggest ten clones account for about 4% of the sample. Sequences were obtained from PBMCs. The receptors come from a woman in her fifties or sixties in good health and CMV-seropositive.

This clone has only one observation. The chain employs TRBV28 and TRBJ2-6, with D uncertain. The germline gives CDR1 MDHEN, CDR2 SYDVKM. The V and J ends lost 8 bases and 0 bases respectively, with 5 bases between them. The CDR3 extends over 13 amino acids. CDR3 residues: CASLYSGANVLTF. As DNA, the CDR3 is TGTGCCAGCCTCTACTCTGGGGCCAACGTCCTGACTTTC.

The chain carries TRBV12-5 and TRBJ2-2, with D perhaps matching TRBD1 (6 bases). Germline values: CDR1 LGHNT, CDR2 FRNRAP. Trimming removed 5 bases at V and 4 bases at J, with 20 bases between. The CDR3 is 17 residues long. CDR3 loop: CASGDHRVGAGTGELFF. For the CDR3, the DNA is TGTGCTAGTGGTGATCATCGGGTGGGGGCGGGCACCGGGGAGCTGTTTTTT. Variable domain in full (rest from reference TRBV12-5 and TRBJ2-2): DARVTQTPRHKVTEMGQEVTMRCQPILGHNTVFWYRQTMMQGLELLAYFRNRAPLDDSGMPKDRFSAEMPDATLATLKIQPSEPRDSAVYFCASGDHRVGAGTGELFFGEGSRLTVL.

The CDR3 region has the DNA TGTGCCAGCAGCTCGGAGGAGACCACAGATACGCAGTATTTT. It translates to CASSSEETTDTQYF. The chain joins TRBV7-8 to TRBJ2-3, with D perhaps matching TRBD2 (5 bases). Per the germline V gene, CDR1 is SGHVS and CDR2 is FQNEAQ. This CDR3 has 14 amino acids. With 4 bases removed from V and 2 bases from J, the gap between germline ends came to 10 bases.

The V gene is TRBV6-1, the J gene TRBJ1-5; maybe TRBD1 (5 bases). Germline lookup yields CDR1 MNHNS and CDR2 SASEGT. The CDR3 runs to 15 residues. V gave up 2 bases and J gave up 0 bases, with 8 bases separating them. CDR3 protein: CASSEIGGSNQPQHF. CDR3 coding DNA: TGTGCCAGCAGTGAAATCGGGGGTAGCAATCAGCCCCAGCATTTT.

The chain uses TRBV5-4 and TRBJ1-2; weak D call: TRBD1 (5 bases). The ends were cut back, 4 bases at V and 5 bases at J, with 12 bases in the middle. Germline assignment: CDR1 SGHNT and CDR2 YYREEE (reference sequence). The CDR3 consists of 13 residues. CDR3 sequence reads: CASSLSGGYGYTF. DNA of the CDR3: TGTGCCAGCAGCCTTTCCGGGGGATATGGCTACACCTTC.

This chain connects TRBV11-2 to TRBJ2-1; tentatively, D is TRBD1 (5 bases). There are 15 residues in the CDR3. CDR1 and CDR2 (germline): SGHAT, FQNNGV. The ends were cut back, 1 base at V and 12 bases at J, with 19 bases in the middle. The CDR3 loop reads CASSLVQGPSMGQFF. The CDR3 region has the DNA TGTGCCAGCAGCTTAGTTCAGGGCCCCTCAATGGGGCAGTTCTTC.

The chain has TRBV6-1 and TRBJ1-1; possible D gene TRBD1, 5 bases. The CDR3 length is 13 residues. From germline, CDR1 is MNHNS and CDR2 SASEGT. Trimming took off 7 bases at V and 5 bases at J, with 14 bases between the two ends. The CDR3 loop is CASNSGRGTEAFF. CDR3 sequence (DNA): TGTGCCAGCAACTCAGGGAGGGGAACTGAAGCTTTCTTT.

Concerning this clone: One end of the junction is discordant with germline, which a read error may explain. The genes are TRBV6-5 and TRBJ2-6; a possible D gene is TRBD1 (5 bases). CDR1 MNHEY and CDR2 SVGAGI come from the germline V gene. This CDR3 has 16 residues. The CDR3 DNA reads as TGTGCCAGCAGTTACTCTGGGATCTCTGGGGCCAACGGCCTGACTTTC. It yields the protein CASSYSGISGANGLTF.

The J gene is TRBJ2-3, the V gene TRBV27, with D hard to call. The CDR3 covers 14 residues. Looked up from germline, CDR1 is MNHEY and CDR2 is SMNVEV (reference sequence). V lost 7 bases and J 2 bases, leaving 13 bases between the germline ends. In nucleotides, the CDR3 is TGTGCCAGCACCCCATCGGTCCACACAGATACGCAGTATTTT. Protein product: CASTPSVHTDTQYF.

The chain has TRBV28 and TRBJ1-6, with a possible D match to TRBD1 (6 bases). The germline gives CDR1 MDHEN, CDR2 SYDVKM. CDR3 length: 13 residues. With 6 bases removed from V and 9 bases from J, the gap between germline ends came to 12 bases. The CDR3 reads CASSADRSSPLHF. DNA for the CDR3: TGTGCCAGCAGCGCGGACAGATCTTCACCCCTCCACTTT.

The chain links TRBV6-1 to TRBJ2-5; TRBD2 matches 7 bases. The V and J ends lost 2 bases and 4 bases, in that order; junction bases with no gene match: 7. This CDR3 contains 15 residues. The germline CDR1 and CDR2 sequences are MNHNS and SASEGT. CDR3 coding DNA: TGTGCCAGCAGTGAACGTGCGGGGGAAGGAGAGACCCAGTACTTC. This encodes CASSERAGEGETQYF.

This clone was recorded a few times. CDR3 bases: TGTGCCAGCAGCAAAGACAGGACTGGCTACACCTTC. It translates to CASSKDRTGYTF. The V gene is TRBV28, the J gene TRBJ1-2; TRBD1 might be the D (6 bases). This CDR3 is 12 amino acids long. Germline loops: CDR1 MDHEN, CDR2 SYDVKM. V gave up 6 bases and J gave up 7 bases, with 12 bases separating them.

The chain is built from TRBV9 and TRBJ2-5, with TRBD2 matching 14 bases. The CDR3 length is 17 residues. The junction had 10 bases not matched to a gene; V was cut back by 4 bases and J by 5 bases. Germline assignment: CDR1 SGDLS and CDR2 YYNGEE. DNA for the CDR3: TGTGCCAGCAGCCCCCGGACGGGACTAGCGGGGGTGGAGACCCAGTACTTC. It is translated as CASSPRTGLAGVETQYF.

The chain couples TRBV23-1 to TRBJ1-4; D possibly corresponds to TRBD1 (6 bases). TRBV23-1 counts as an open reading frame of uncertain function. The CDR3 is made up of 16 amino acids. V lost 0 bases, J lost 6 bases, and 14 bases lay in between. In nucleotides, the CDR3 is TGCGCCAGCAGTCAATCCCCGCAGGGGATGGATGAAAAACTGTTTTTT. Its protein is CASSQSPQGMDEKLFF.

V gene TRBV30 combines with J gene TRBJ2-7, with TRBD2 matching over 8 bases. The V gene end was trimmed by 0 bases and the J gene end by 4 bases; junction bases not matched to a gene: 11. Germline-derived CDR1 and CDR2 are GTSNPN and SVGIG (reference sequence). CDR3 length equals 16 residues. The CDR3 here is CAWSVMGGGKQYEQYF. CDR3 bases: TGTGCCTGGAGTGTAATGGGCGGGGGGAAGCAATACGAGCAGTACTTC.

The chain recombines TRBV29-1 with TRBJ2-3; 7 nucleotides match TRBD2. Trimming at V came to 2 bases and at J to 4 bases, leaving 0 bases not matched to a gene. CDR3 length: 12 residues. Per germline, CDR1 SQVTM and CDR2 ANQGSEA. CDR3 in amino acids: CSVESGADTQYF. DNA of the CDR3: TGCAGCGTTGAAAGCGGGGCAGATACGCAGTATTTT.

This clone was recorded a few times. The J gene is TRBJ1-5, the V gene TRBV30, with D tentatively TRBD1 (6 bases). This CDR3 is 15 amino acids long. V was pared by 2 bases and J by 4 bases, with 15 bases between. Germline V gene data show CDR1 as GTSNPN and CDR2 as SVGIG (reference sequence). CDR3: CAWSRDNAINQPQHF. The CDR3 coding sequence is TGTGCCTGGAGTAGGGACAATGCTATTAATCAGCCCCAGCATTTT.

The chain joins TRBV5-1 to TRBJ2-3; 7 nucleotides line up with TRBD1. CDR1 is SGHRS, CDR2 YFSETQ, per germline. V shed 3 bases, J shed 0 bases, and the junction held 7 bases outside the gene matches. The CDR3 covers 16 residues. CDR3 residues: CASSWGQTLSTDTQYF. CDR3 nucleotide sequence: TGCGCCAGCAGCTGGGGACAGACTTTAAGCACAGATACGCAGTATTTT.

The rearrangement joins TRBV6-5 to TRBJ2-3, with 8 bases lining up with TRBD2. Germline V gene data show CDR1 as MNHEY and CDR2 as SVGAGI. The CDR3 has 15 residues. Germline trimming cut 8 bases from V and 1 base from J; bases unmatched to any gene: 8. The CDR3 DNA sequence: TGTGCCAGCCGTTCGGGGGGGTCCCGCACAGATACGCAGTATTTT. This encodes CASRSGGSRTDTQYF.

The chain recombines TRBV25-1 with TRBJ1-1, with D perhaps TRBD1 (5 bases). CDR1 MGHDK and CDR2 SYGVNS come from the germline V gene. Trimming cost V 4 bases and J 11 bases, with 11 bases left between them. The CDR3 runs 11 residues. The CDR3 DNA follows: TGTGCCAGCAGTGGTTTAAAGGGGGCTTTCTTT. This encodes CASSGLKGAFF.

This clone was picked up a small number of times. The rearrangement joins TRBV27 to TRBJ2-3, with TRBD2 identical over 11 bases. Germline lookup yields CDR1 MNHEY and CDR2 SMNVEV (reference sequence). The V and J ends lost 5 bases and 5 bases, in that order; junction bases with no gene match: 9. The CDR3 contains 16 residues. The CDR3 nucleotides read TGTGCCAGCAGTCCCCTTAGCGGGAGGGCGAAAGATACGCAGTATTTT. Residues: CASSPLSGRAKDTQYF.

The CDR3 DNA reads TGTGCCAGCAGTCTCCAGGGCACCGGGGAGCTGTTTTTT. Its translation is CASSLQGTGELFF. The J gene is TRBJ2-2, the V gene TRBV27, with D maybe TRBD1 (5 bases). Germline V gives CDR1 MNHEY, CDR2 SMNVEV (reference sequence). The CDR3 contains 13 residues. Trimming took 5 bases from V and 4 from J, leaving 8 bases between them.

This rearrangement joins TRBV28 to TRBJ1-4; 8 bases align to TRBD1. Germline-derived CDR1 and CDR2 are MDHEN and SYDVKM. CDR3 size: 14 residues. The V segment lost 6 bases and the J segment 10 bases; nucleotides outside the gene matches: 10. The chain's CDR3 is CASRGTGGSGKLFF. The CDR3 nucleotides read TGTGCCAGCAGAGGAACAGGGGGAAGTGGAAAACTGTTTTTT.